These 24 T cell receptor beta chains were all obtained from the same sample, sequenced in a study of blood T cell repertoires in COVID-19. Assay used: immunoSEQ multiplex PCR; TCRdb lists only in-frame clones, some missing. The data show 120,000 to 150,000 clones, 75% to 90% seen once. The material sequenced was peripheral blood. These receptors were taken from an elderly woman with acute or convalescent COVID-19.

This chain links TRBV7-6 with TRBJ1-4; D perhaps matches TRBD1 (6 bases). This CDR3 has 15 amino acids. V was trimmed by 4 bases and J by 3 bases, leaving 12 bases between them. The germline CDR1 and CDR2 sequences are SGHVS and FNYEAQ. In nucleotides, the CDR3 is TGTGCCAGCAGCTACAGGACAGATCCTAATGAAAAACTGTTTTTT. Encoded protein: CASSYRTDPNEKLFF. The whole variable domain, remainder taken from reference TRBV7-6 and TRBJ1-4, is GAGVSQSPRYKVTKRGQDVALRCDPISGHVSLYWYRQALGQGPEFLTYFNYEAQQDKSGLPNDRFSAERPEGSISTLTIQRTEQRDSAMYRCASSYRTDPNEKLFFGSGTQLSVL.

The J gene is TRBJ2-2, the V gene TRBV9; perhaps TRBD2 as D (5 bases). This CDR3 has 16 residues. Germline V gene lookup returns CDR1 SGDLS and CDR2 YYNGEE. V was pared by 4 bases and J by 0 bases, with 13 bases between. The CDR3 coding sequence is TGTGCCAGCAGCCCATATAGCGAAGCGAACACCGGGGAGCTGTTTTTT. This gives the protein CASSPYSEANTGELFF.

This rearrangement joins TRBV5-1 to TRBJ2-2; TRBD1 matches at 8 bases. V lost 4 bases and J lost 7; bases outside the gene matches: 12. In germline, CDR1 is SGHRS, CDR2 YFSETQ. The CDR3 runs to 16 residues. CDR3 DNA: TGCGCCAGCAGCCGCAGGGGACAGGAGCGGGTCGGGGAGCTGTTTTTT. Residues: CASSRRGQERVGELFF.

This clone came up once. The CDR3 sequence is CASRAYRDITYEQYF. In DNA form, the CDR3 reads TGTGCCAGCAGGGCATACCGGGACATTACCTACGAGCAGTACTTC. This chain joins TRBV6-5 and TRBJ2-7; weak D call: TRBD1 (6 bases). The length of the CDR3 is 15 residues. Per the germline V gene, CDR1 is MNHEY and CDR2 is SVGAGI. The V gene lost 6 bases and the J gene lost 2 bases, with 17 bases spanning the gap.

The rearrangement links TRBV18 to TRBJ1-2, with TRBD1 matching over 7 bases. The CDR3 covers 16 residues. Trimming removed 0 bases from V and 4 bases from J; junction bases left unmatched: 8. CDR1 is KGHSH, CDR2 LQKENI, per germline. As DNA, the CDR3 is TGTGCCAGCTCACCACCCGGGTACAGGGGAGGCTATGGCTACACCTTC. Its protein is CASSPPGYRGGYGYTF. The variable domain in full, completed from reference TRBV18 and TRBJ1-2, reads NAGVMQNPRHLVRRRGQEARLRCSPMKGHSHVYWYRQLPEEGLKFMVYLQKENIIDESGMPKERFSAEFPKEGPSILRIQQVVRGDSAAYFCASSPPGYRGGYGYTFGSGTRLTVV.

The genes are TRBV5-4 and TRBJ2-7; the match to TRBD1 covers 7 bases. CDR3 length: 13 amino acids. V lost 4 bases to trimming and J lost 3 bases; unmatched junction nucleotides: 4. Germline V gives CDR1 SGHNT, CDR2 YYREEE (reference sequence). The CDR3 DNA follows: TGTGCCAGCAGCCCAACAGGGGTCTACGAGCAGTACTTC. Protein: CASSPTGVYEQYF.

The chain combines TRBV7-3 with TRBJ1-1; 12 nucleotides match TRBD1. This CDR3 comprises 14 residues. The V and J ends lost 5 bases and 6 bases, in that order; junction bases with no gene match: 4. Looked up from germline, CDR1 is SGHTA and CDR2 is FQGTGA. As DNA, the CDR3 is TGTGCCAGCAGCGGGGGACAGGGGGCATCTGAAGCTTTCTTT. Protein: CASSGGQGASEAFF. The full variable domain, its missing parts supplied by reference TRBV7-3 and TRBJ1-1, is GAGVSQTPSNKVTEKGKYVELRCDPISGHTALYWYRQSLGQGPEFLIYFQGTGAADDSGLPNDRFFAVRPEGSVSTLKIQRTERGDSAVYLCASSGGQGASEAFFGQGTRLTVV.

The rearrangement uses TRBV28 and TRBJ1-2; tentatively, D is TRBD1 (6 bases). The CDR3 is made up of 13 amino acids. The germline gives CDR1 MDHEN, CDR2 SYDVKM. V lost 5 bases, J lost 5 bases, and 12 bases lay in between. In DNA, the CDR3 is TGTGCCAGCAGTGAGACAGGTGAATATGGCTACACCTTC. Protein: CASSETGEYGYTF.

The CDR3 region is CASSLFTGNNYGYTF. Here the CDR3 DNA reads TGTGCCAGCAGTTTATTCACAGGGAATAACTATGGCTACACCTTC. The chain is built from TRBV28 and TRBJ1-2, with D perhaps TRBD1 (6 bases). The CDR3 length is 15 residues. Deletions cut 1 base from V and 1 base from J, with 10 bases between. Germline V CDR1 and CDR2: MDHEN, SYDVKM.

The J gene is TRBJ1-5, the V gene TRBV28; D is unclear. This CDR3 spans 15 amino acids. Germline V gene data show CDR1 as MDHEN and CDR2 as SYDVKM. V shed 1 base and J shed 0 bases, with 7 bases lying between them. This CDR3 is CASSLLPGSNQPQHF. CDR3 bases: TGTGCCAGCAGTTTATTACCGGGTAGCAATCAGCCCCAGCATTTT.

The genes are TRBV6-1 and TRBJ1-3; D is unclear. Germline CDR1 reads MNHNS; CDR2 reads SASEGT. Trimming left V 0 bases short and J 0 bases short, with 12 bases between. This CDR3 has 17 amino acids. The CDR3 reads CASSEAVSANSGNTIYF. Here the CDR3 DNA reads TGTGCCAGCAGTGAAGCAGTCAGCGCCAACTCTGGAAACACCATATATTTT.

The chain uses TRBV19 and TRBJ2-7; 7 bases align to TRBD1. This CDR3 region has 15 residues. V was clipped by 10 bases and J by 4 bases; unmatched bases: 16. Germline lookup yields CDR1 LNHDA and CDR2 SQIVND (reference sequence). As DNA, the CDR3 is TGTGCCACCTTCGGCGCCTCATCCAGGGGGTACGAGCAGTACTTC. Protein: CATFGASSRGYEQYF.

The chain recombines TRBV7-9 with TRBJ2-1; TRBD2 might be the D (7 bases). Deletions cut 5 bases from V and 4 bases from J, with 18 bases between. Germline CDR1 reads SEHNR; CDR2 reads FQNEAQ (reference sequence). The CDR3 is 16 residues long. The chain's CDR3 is CASSPKGGARYNEQFF. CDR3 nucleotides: TGTGCCAGCAGCCCCAAGGGGGGGGCGCGTTACAATGAGCAGTTCTTC.

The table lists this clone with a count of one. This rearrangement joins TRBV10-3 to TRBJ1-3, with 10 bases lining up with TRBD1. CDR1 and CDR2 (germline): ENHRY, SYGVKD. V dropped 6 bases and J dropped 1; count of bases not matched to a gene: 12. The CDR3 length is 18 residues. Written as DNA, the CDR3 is TGTGCCATCAGCCCGGGACAGGGGCACACCGTTTCTGGAAACACCATATATTTT. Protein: CAISPGQGHTVSGNTIYF.

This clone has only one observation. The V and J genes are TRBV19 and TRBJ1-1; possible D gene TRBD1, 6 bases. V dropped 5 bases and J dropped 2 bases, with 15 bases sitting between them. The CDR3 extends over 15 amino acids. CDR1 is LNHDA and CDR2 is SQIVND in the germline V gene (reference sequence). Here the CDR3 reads CASSPSTGRNTEAFF. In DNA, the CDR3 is TGTGCCAGTAGTCCATCAACAGGGAGAAACACTGAAGCTTTCTTT.

Here the CDR3 DNA reads TGTGCCACTAGGCAGGGGGCGCGTGATACGCAGTATTTT. Protein: CATRQGARDTQYF. The V and J genes are TRBV24-1 and TRBJ2-3; 8 positions match TRBD1. The CDR3 covers 13 residues. Germline V CDR1 and CDR2: KGHDR, SFDVKD. V lost 10 bases to trimming and J lost 6 bases; unmatched junction nucleotides: 8.

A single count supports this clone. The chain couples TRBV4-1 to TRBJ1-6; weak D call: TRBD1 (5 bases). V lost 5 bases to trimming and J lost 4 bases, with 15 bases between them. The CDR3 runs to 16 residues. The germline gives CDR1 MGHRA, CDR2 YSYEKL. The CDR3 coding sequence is TGCGCCAGCAGCTTGCAGGGTCCCGGTTATAATTCACCCCTCCACTTT. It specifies CASSLQGPGYNSPLHF.

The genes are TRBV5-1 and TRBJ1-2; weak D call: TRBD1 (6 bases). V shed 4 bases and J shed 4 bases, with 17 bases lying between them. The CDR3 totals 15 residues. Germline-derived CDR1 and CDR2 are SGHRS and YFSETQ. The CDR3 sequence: CASSEIQGGGYGYTF. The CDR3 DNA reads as TGCGCCAGCAGCGAAATACAGGGTGGAGGCTATGGCTACACCTTC.

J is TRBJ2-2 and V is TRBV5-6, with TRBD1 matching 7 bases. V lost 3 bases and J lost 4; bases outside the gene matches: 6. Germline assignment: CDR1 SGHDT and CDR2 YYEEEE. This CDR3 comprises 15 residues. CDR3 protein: CASSWGTEGTGELFF. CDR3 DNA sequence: TGTGCCAGCAGCTGGGGGACAGAGGGCACCGGGGAGCTGTTTTTT.

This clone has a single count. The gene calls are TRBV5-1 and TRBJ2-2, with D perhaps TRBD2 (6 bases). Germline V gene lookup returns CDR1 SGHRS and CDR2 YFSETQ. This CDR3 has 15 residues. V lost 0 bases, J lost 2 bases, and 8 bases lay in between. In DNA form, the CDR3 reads TGCGCCAGCAGCTTGGAGGGAGGTAACACCGGGGAGCTGTTTTTT. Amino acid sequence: CASSLEGGNTGELFF.

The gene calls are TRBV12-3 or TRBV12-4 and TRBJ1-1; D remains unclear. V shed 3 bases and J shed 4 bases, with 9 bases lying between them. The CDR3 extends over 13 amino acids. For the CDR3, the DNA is TGTGCCAGCAGTTTGGTCGAGGGCACTGAAGCTTTCTTT. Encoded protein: CASSLVEGTEAFF.

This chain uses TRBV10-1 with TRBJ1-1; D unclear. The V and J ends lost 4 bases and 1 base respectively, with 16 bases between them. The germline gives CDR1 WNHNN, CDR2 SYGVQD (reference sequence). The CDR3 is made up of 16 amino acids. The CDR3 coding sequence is TGCGCCAGCAGTGGCCTTGGAGGCCCTCCGAACACTGAAGCTTTCTTT. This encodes CASSGLGGPPNTEAFF.

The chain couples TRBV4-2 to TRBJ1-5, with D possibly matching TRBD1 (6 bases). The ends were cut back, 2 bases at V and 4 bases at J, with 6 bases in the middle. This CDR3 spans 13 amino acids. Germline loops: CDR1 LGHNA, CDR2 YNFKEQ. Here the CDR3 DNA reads TGTGCCAGCAGCCAAACAGGGAATCAGCCCCAGCATTTT. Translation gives CASSQTGNQPQHF.

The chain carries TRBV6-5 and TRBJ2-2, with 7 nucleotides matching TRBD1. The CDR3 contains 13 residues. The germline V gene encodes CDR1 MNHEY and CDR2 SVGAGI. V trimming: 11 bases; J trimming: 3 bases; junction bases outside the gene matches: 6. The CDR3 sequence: CASRDSHTGELFF. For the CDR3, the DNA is TGTGCCTCCCGGGACAGCCACACCGGGGAGCTGTTTTTT.